The clone carrying this T cell receptor beta chain was observed many times. Antigen: not known. The record originates from a study of T cells in Graves' hyperthyroidism and ophthalmopathy. The overall study: Blood from the periphery was taken at initial diagnosis, before any treatment.

TCR beta CDR3 region amplification was performed from RNA transcripts. An initial round of RT-PCR targeting the TCR CDR3 relied on the HTBI primer set. TCRdb redid the calling of the multiplex PCR reads with MiXCR, one entry per CDR3 protein. The repertoire has some 250,000 distinct CDR3 sequences, just over 14% of them found once; the top ten carry about an eighth. The trim removed 4 bases at V and 1 base at J, leaving 4 bases unmatched. The CDR3 is 15 residues long. In germline, CDR1 is SNHLY, CDR2 FYNNEI. Findings and limits, study-wide: Most clonotypes expanded in the thyroid (above 0.001) were also present in blood.

The study enrolled patients aged 18 to 65 with newly diagnosed hyperthyroidism of under 2 months' duration. This TCR was sampled from a woman between 35 and 50 years old with Graves' hyperthyroidism that later progressed to Graves' ophthalmopathy. The sample was blood. J is TRBJ2-1 and V is TRBV2; 7 positions agree with TRBD2. The CDR3 sequence is CASSGGSLSYNEQFF. CDR3 nucleotide sequence: TGTGCCAGCAGTGGCGGGAGTCTGTCCTACAATGAGCAGTTCTTC.